This T cell receptor (beta chain) was identified during a study of T cells in localized non-small cell lung cancer. General study points: Tumor samples were not multi-region, leaving intratumor heterogeneity unexcluded. Maximal T cell clonality occurred in uninvolved adjacent lung, with tumor ranking below it. A higher density of T cells in blood coincided with extended overall survival.

Germline CDR1 reads GTSNPN; CDR2 reads SVGIG (reference sequence). J was trimmed by 6 bases and V by 4 bases; bases with no gene match: 8. The CDR3 is 14 residues long. With respect to this clone: The antigen remains unidentified.

Some clones are missing from TCRdb's copy, which holds only in-frame ones; the method was immunoSEQ multiplex PCR. The repertoire holds tens of thousands of clones, with around 93% as singletons. The starting material was peripheral blood, obtained before any cancer treatment. V and J are TRBV30 and TRBJ1-2; TRBD1 matches at 10 bases. The sequence came from a female donor at least 60 years old with stage I lung adenocarcinoma. The CDR3 nucleotides read TGTGCCTGGACTAGGGGACAGGGGTACGATGGCTACACCTTC. This translates into CAWTRGQGYDGYTF.